Listed below are T cell receptor beta chains from one sample, sequenced in a study of cytomegalovirus exposure and HLA in healthy donors. Measured with immunoSEQ multiplex PCR; TCRdb has only the in-frame clones, and not every one. The sample yields about 110,000 clones, around 85% seen once. The sequenced material came from PBMCs. These receptors came from a man aged 25-45 years in good health and CMV-seropositive. Both conserved end residues are part of each CDR3. Each record gives: V gene, J gene, D gene, clone size, CDR3 protein, CDR3 DNA. A D gene is named only where the DNA matches it firmly. Size values are once, few and many counts, or a class for expanded clones, and some rows have none.

TRBV5-8,TRBJ1-4,NA,many,CASSLMGSANEKLFF,TGTGCCAGCAGCTTGATGGGCTCGGCTAATGAAAAACTGTTTTTT
TRBV18,TRBJ1-2,TRBD1,NA,CASSPFKDRVDYGYTF,TGTGCCAGCTCACCATTTAAGGACAGGGTTGACTATGGCTACACCTTC
TRBV27,TRBJ1-6,NA,NA,CASSYSDNSPLHF,TGTGCCAGCAGTTACTCCGATAATTCACCCCTCCACTTT
TRBV19,TRBJ2-1,TRBD2,NA,CASSLTSGDNSYNEQFF,TGTGCCAGTAGTCTGACTAGCGGGGATAACTCCTACAATGAGCAGTTCTTC
TRBV30,TRBJ1-2,NA,NA,CAYYRELLYGYTF,TGTGCCTATTACAGGGAACTTCTCTATGGCTACACCTTC
TRBV10-3,TRBJ1-1,TRBD1,NA,CAIRTGGEEIILNTEAFF,TGTGCCATCAGGACAGGGGGCGAAGAGATTATATTGAACACTGAAGCTTTCTTT
TRBV21-1,TRBJ1-5,NA,NA,CASSKSGGVAQHF,TGTGCCAGCAGCAAATCGGGGGGGGTGGCCCAGCATTTT
TRBV9,TRBJ1-1,TRBD1,NA,CASSVGTGVDTEAFF,TGTGCCAGCAGCGTAGGGACAGGGGTAGACACTGAAGCTTTCTTT
TRBV13,TRBJ2-3,NA,NA,CASSESPGFSTDTQYF,TGTGCCAGCAGCGAATCCCCCGGTTTTAGCACAGATACGCAGTATTTT
TRBV7-2,TRBJ1-4,NA,NA,CASSPQVATNEKLFF,TGTGCCAGCAGCCCACAGGTTGCAACTAATGAAAAACTGTTTTTT
TRBV4-3,TRBJ2-7,NA,once,CASSQDCSTYEQYF,TGCGCCAGCAGCCAAGATTGCAGTACCTACGAGCAGTACTTC
TRBV5-6,TRBJ2-1,TRBD2,NA,CASSFDSGGGDEQFF,TGTGCCAGCAGCTTCGACTCTGGCGGGGGAGATGAGCAGTTCTTC
TRBV29-1,TRBJ1-2,NA,NA,CSARGDRKDGYTF,TGCAGCGCTAGGGGAGACAGGAAAGATGGCTACACCTTC
TRBV11-2,TRBJ2-7,TRBD1,NA,CASSLGQGHEQYF,TGTGCCAGCAGCCTGGGACAGGGCCACGAGCAGTACTTC
TRBV5-1,TRBJ2-7,NA,NA,CASSLEGSNYEQYF,TGCGCCAGCAGCTTGGAGGGGTCCAACTACGAGCAGTACTTC
TRBV2,TRBJ1-4,NA,NA,CASTMWALNEKLFF,TGTGCCAGCACCATGTGGGCACTTAATGAAAAACTGTTTTTT
TRBV5-1,TRBJ1-2,TRBD1,NA,CASSPGQGEGYTF,TGCGCCAGCAGCCCGGGACAGGGAGAGGGCTACACCTTC